Following are 26 T cell receptor beta chains from one sample sequenced in a study of T cells after yellow fever vaccination. MiXCR was run by TCRdb on the 5' RACE reads, yielding one entry per CDR3 protein. The sample records approximately 150,000 distinct CDR3 sequences, 5.5% to 7.5% being singletons. The source was CD4+ T cells sorted from PBMCs, collected on the day of the first yellow fever vaccination. The receptors derive from a young man who received the YFV17D yellow fever vaccine.

This clonotype was counted only a few times. The chain is built from TRBV5-1 and TRBJ2-6, with unresolved D. This CDR3 is 19 amino acids long. The ends were cut back, 0 bases at V and 1 base at J, with 17 bases in the middle. CDR1 and CDR2 (germline): SGHRS, YFSETQ. The CDR3 loop reads CASSLASAASTSGANVLTF. In nucleotides, the CDR3 is TGCGCCAGCAGCTTGGCCTCGGCCGCTTCCACATCTGGGGCCAACGTCCTGACTTTC.

The CDR3 loop reads CSARDVEKSYEQYV. The CDR3 coding sequence is TGCAGTGCTAGAGATGTCGAGAAGTCCTACGAGCAGTACGTC. The chain employs TRBV20-1 and TRBJ2-7; the D is unclear. The germline V gene has CDR1 DFQATT and CDR2 SNEGSKA (reference sequence). Trimming pared 0 bases from V and 1 base from J, leaving 10 bases between. The CDR3 runs to 14 residues.

This clonotype was recorded many times. The chain couples TRBV6-2 or TRBV6-3 to TRBJ2-3; D is undetermined. Looked up from germline, CDR1 is MNHEY and CDR2 is SVGEGT. V gave up 6 bases and J gave up 6 bases, with 16 bases separating them. This CDR3 is 14 amino acids long. CDR3 nucleotide sequence: TGTGCCAGCAGCCCCGGACCTGTCATGGATACGCAGTATTTT. Translated, it gives CASSPGPVMDTQYF.

This clonotype was recorded at least ten times. The chain combines TRBV12-3 or TRBV12-4 with TRBJ2-2, with unresolved D. Trimming shortened V by 7 bases and J by 5 bases, and 8 bases separated the two germline ends. The length of the CDR3 is 12 residues. This CDR3 reads CASTFLTGELFF. CDR3 sequence (DNA): TGTGCCAGCACTTTTTTGACCGGGGAGCTGTTTTTT.

In its sample, this clonotype was seen many times. V and J are TRBV7-2 and TRBJ1-2, with 10 bases identical to TRBD1. V was clipped by 5 bases and J by 8 bases; unmatched bases: 5. This CDR3 is 13 amino acids long. Per germline, CDR1 SGHTA and CDR2 FQGNSA. The CDR3 bases are TGTGCCAGCAGCCGGGACAGGGGAGGCGGCTACACCTTC. Protein: CASSRDRGGGYTF.

This clonotype was seen ten or more times. The rearrangement joins TRBV2 to TRBJ2-1; D is perhaps TRBD2 (6 bases). CDR1 SNHLY and CDR2 FYNNEI come from the germline V gene. The CDR3 is made up of 13 amino acids. V lost 6 bases and J 7 bases, leaving 13 bases between the germline ends. CDR3 amino acids: CASRLGGGNEQFF. CDR3 in DNA: TGTGCCAGCAGGCTAGGTGGGGGGAATGAGCAGTTCTTC.

This clonotype was observed a handful of times. The chain employs TRBV4-1 and TRBJ1-6; D gene unclear. CDR3 length: 15 amino acids. The germline CDR1 and CDR2 sequences are MGHRA and YSYEKL. Trimming cost V 0 bases and J 10 bases, with 13 bases left between them. Here the CDR3 DNA reads TGCGCCAGCAGCCAAGAGGCAAGTCCAAACTCACCCCTCCACTTT. This translates into CASSQEASPNSPLHF.

This clonotype was counted at least ten times. The chain is built from TRBV30 and TRBJ2-5; a possible D gene is TRBD2 (5 bases). The CDR3 is made up of 13 amino acids. Germline assignment: CDR1 GTSNPN and CDR2 SVGIG (reference sequence). The V and J ends lost 1 base and 5 bases respectively, with 11 bases between them. The CDR3 is CAWSGRTVETQYF. CDR3 nucleotide sequence: TGTGCCTGGAGTGGGCGGACTGTTGAGACCCAGTACTTC.

V gene TRBV6-5 combines with J gene TRBJ2-2, with 7 bases matching TRBD2. The CDR3 covers 12 residues. V lost 2 bases to trimming and J lost 10 bases; unmatched junction nucleotides: 1. CDR1 and CDR2 (germline): MNHEY, SVGAGI. The CDR3 region is CASSYRGEELFF. The CDR3 DNA follows: TGTGCCAGCAGTTACCGGGGGGAGGAGCTGTTTTTT.

The chain has TRBV5-6 and TRBJ2-3; 7 positions agree with TRBD1. The CDR3 length is 15 residues. V shed 1 base, J shed 5 bases, and the junction held 7 bases outside the gene matches. Germline values: CDR1 SGHDT, CDR2 YYEEEE. The CDR3 sequence is CASSLNQGVVDTQYF. The CDR3 bases are TGTGCCAGCAGCTTGAACCAGGGGGTCGTAGATACGCAGTATTTT.

This clonotype was counted a few times. This chain connects TRBV20-1 to TRBJ1-4, with 8 bases matching TRBD1. Germline values: CDR1 DFQATT, CDR2 SNEGSKA (reference sequence). The trim removed 0 bases at V and 7 bases at J, leaving 7 bases unmatched. The CDR3 runs 15 residues. CDR3 coding DNA: TGCAGTGCTAGAGACCCGACAGGGGCGGGTGAAAAACTGTTTTTT. The encoded protein is CSARDPTGAGEKLFF.

This clonotype was counted between two and nine times. The chain joins TRBV3-1 to TRBJ2-7; TRBD1 is a possible D gene (6 bases). Trimming cost V 8 bases and J 6 bases, with 14 bases left between them. Germline V gene data show CDR1 as LGHDT and CDR2 as YNNKEL (reference sequence). The CDR3 spans 12 residues. The CDR3 bases are TGTGCCAGCGGCCTACAGGGCTTCGAGCAGTACTTC. Protein product: CASGLQGFEQYF.

This clonotype appeared a few times. The chain couples TRBV3-1 to TRBJ2-3, with D tentatively TRBD2 (6 bases). This CDR3 is 15 amino acids long. Germline CDR1 is LGHDT and CDR2 is YNNKEL (reference sequence). V was cut by 6 bases and J by 3 bases, with 16 bases left in between. The CDR3 DNA reads TGTGCCAGCAGAGCCTCTTTGGGAGGTACAGATACGCAGTATTTT. It codes for CASRASLGGTDTQYF.

The CDR3 is CASRAASSYGYTF. Here the CDR3 DNA reads TGTGCCAGCAGGGCAGCCAGCAGCTATGGCTACACCTTC. The chain has TRBV5-4 and TRBJ1-2; D is unresolved. Germline CDR1 is SGHNT and CDR2 is YYREEE (reference sequence). V was shortened by 5 bases and J by 4 bases, with 12 bases between the two germline ends. This CDR3 contains 13 residues.

This clonotype was counted a few times. V is TRBV6-5 and J is TRBJ1-4; D is possibly TRBD1 (6 bases). V lost 7 bases to trimming and J lost 16 bases, with 25 bases between them. The CDR3 consists of 14 residues. Germline V gene data show CDR1 as MNHEY and CDR2 as SVGAGI. The CDR3 DNA follows: TGTGCCAGCACCTTTATGGGGGGCTACTCTACACCGTTTTTT. This encodes CASTFMGGYSTPFF.

This clonotype was observed at least ten times. V usage is TRBV4-3 and J usage is TRBJ2-7, with D hard to call. Trimming shortened V by 0 bases and J by 2 bases, and 8 bases separated the two germline ends. The CDR3 runs 14 residues. Germline CDR1 reads LGHNA; CDR2 reads YSLEER. This chain's CDR3 is CASSQEAKTYEQYV. The CDR3 DNA is TGCGCCAGCAGCCAAGAAGCAAAAACCTACGAGCAGTACGTC.

This clonotype was recorded many times. The chain has TRBV12-3 or TRBV12-4 and TRBJ2-5; D unresolved. The V gene lost 7 bases and the J gene lost 2 bases, with 20 bases spanning the gap. The CDR3 is made up of 16 amino acids. The CDR3 protein is CASTIGAAVIQETQYF. CDR3 nucleotides: TGTGCCAGCACAATTGGAGCTGCAGTAATTCAAGAGACCCAGTACTTC.

This clonotype was recorded at least ten times. V usage is TRBV12-3 or TRBV12-4 and J usage is TRBJ1-2, with 9 bases fitting TRBD1. CDR3 length: 15 residues. Trimming took 5 bases from V and 0 from J; bases not matched to a gene: 4. DNA of the CDR3: TGTGCCAGCAGTCCAACAGGGGGCTCTAACTATGGCTACACCTTC. This codes for CASSPTGGSNYGYTF.

Many counts were recorded for this clonotype. This chain uses TRBV5-1 with TRBJ2-1; no reliable D call. Trimming cost V 1 base and J 4 bases, with 6 bases left between them. The CDR3 extends over 13 amino acids. Germline CDR1 reads SGHRS; CDR2 reads YFSETQ. CDR3 nucleotides: TGCGCCAGCAGCTTGCCCCGATACAATGAGCAGTTCTTC. Translation gives CASSLPRYNEQFF. Complete variable domain (other parts from reference TRBV5-1 and TRBJ2-1): KAGVTQTPRYLIKTRGQQVTLSCSPISGHRSVSWYQQTPGQGLQFLFEYFSETQRNKGNFPGRFSGRQFSNSRSEMNVSTLELGDSALYLCASSLPRYNEQFFGPGTRLTVL.

This clonotype was recorded at least ten times. This chain connects TRBV7-2 to TRBJ2-1; 8 bases are a match to TRBD1. V shed 4 bases, J shed 4 bases, and the junction held 6 bases outside the gene matches. The CDR3 is 15 residues long. CDR1 is SGHTA, CDR2 FQGNSA, per germline. The CDR3 bases are TGTGCCAGCAGCTCGGACAGGGCCCGTTACAATGAGCAGTTCTTC. Its protein is CASSSDRARYNEQFF.

The V and J genes are TRBV5-6 and TRBJ1-5; D might be TRBD1 (6 bases). V was shortened by 5 bases and J by 6 bases, with 15 bases between the two germline ends. The V gene's germline CDR1 is SGHDT and CDR2 YYEEEE. CDR3 length equals 14 residues. The CDR3 protein is CASSPDSAAQPQHF. The DNA of the CDR3 is TGTGCCAGCAGTCCGGACAGTGCCGCTCAGCCCCAGCATTTT.

The sample holds many counts of this clonotype. This rearrangement joins TRBV20-1 to TRBJ2-1; 7 bases map to TRBD1. From germline, CDR1 is DFQATT and CDR2 SNEGSKA (reference sequence). Trimming at V came to 4 bases and at J to 7 bases, leaving 10 bases not matched to a gene. This CDR3 is 14 amino acids long. CDR3 sequence reads: CSATTQGTVNEQFF. The DNA of the CDR3 is TGCAGTGCTACAACTCAGGGGACAGTTAATGAGCAGTTCTTC.

This clonotype was observed at least ten times. The chain carries TRBV5-1 and TRBJ2-2; tentative D call: TRBD2 (6 bases). This CDR3 contains 15 residues. Germline CDR1 SGHRS, CDR2 YFSETQ. The V and J ends lost 3 bases and 6 bases respectively, with 15 bases between them. The CDR3: CASSSGLTYPGELFF. The CDR3 nucleotides read TGCGCCAGCAGCTCGGGACTGACTTACCCCGGGGAGCTGTTTTTT.

This clonotype was seen at least ten times. The chain couples TRBV7-9 to TRBJ2-7, with 8 bases that match TRBD1. V trimming: 5 bases; J trimming: 1 base; junction bases outside the gene matches: 7. Germline loops: CDR1 SEHNR, CDR2 FQNEAQ (reference sequence). The CDR3 is made up of 15 amino acids. The CDR3 loop reads CASSRQGLVSYEQYF. In DNA, the CDR3 is TGTGCCAGCAGCCGACAGGGGCTAGTATCCTACGAGCAGTACTTC. The variable domain in full, completed from reference TRBV7-9 and TRBJ2-7, reads DTGVSQNPRHKITKRGQNVTFRCDPISEHNRLYWYRQTLGQGPEFLTYFQNEAQLEKSRLLSDRFSAERPKGSFSTLEIQRTEQGDSAMYLCASSRQGLVSYEQYFGPGTRLTVT.

The chain links TRBV7-2 to TRBJ2-7; D not certain. Germline V gene data show CDR1 as SGHTA and CDR2 as FQGNSA. Between the trimmed V and J ends, which lost 1 base and 5 bases, there was a span of 12 bases. This CDR3 region has 14 residues. CDR3 region: CASSLDRDFNEQYV. The CDR3 nucleotides read TGTGCCAGCAGCTTAGACAGAGACTTCAACGAGCAGTACGTC.

This clonotype has a count of ten or more. This chain uses TRBV20-1 with TRBJ2-7; 10 bases map to TRBD1. There are 13 residues in the CDR3. The V gene's germline CDR1 is DFQATT and CDR2 SNEGSKA (reference sequence). J gave up 5 bases and V 4 bases, and 5 bases lay outside the gene matches. The CDR3 bases are TGCAGTGCTACGCGGGACAGGGGCAACGAGCAGTACTTC. It is translated as CSATRDRGNEQYF.